The 23 T cell receptor beta chains below were found in one sample sequenced in a study of OX40 agonist ivuxolimab in advanced cancers. The repertoire was sequenced with immunoSEQ multiplex PCR; TCRdb's copy has only in-frame clones and lacks some. The table lists 30,000 to 40,000 clones, 84% of them singletons, with roughly 1.9% in the top ten. The sample consisted of CD4+ or CD8+ T cells sorted from blood, taken in a trial of the OX40 agonist ivuxolimab. The source is an adult with an advanced solid tumor such as melanoma, head and neck, liver or kidney cancer.

Only a few counts were recorded for this clone. This rearrangement joins TRBV4-2 to TRBJ2-7; a weak D match, TRBD2 (5 bases). CDR1 is LGHNA, CDR2 YNFKEQ, per germline. Trimming left V 2 bases short and J 0 bases short, with 17 bases between. The CDR3 length is 17 residues. Here the CDR3 reads CASSQPQSSLLSYEQYF. For the CDR3, the DNA is TGTGCCAGCAGCCAACCCCAGTCTAGCCTACTCTCCTACGAGCAGTACTTC.

The rearrangement links TRBV5-1 to TRBJ2-1; D not resolved. CDR3 length: 13 amino acids. The V end lost 7 bases, the J end lost 5 bases, and 13 bases lay between the germline ends. Germline CDR1 reads SGHRS; CDR2 reads YFSETQ. The CDR3 sequence: CASGHSMNNEQFF. The CDR3 DNA reads as TGCGCCAGCGGTCACTCGATGAACAATGAGCAGTTCTTC.

The chain carries TRBV2 and TRBJ1-5; TRBD1 might be the D (5 bases). This CDR3 region has 16 residues. Trimming left V 8 bases short and J 0 bases short, with 17 bases between. Germline CDR1 SNHLY, CDR2 FYNNEI. For the CDR3, the DNA is TGTGCCAGCGGTTCAGAAGGGGTGTATAGCAATCAGCCCCAGCATTTT. Encoded protein: CASGSEGVYSNQPQHF. Based on the CDR3 plus reference TRBV2 and TRBJ1-5, the full variable domain is EPEVTQTPSHQVTQMGQEVILRCVPISNHLYFYWYRQILGQKVEFLVSFYNNEISEKSEIFDDQFSVERPDGSNFTLKIRSTKLEDSAMYFCASGSEGVYSNQPQHFGDGTRLSIL.

The J gene is TRBJ1-5, the V gene TRBV19; a possible D gene is TRBD1 (6 bases). Germline V gene data show CDR1 as LNHDA and CDR2 as SQIVND (reference sequence). The CDR3 contains 16 residues. V was trimmed by 3 bases and J by 7 bases, leaving 19 bases between them. The CDR3 nucleotides are TGTGCCAGTAGTATGACACAGGGAAGGGGGACACAGCCCCAGCATTTT. It is translated as CASSMTQGRGTQPQHF.

V and J are TRBV13 and TRBJ2-1; D gene ambiguous. V lost 0 bases, J lost 4 bases, and 7 bases lay in between. The CDR3 spans 14 residues. Looked up from germline, CDR1 is PRHDT and CDR2 is FYEKMQ (reference sequence). In nucleotides, the CDR3 is TGTGCCAGCAGCTTAGGACCTAGGTACAATGAGCAGTTCTTC. Amino acids: CASSLGPRYNEQFF.

The chain carries TRBV5-1 and TRBJ2-2; tentatively, D is TRBD1 (6 bases). CDR1 is SGHRS and CDR2 is YFSETQ in the germline V gene. Trimming cost V 3 bases and J 2 bases, with 14 bases left between them. The CDR3 is 16 residues long. As DNA, the CDR3 is TGCGCCAGCAGCTCTGACGACAGGCGAAACACCGGGGAGCTGTTTTTT. This gives the protein CASSSDDRRNTGELFF.

The chain uses TRBV4-2 and TRBJ2-2; TRBD1 agrees at 8 bases. There are 18 residues in the CDR3. The J segment lost 3 bases and the V segment lost 1 base, leaving 10 bases of the junction unmatched. The germline gives CDR1 LGHNA, CDR2 YNFKEQ. Here the CDR3 reads CASSQASYRTGYTGELFF. The CDR3 DNA reads as TGTGCCAGCAGCCAAGCTTCGTATAGGACAGGGTACACCGGGGAGCTGTTTTTT.

The chain employs TRBV11-1 and TRBJ2-7; D is unclear. The CDR3 extends over 12 amino acids. V was shortened by 6 bases and J by 5 bases, with 11 bases between the two germline ends. Germline V gives CDR1 SGHAT, CDR2 FQDESV (reference sequence). The DNA of the CDR3 is TGTGCCAGCAGTTTTGACCATAACGAGCAGTACTTC. Its protein product is CASSFDHNEQYF.

The rearrangement uses TRBV2 and TRBJ1-1; D might be TRBD1 (5 bases). From germline, CDR1 is SNHLY and CDR2 FYNNEI. The ends were cut back, 4 bases at V and 4 bases at J, with 10 bases in the middle. CDR3 length: 13 residues. CDR3 coding DNA: TGTGCCAGCAGTGGGGTAGGGGCCACTGAAGCTTTCTTT. Translation gives CASSGVGATEAFF.

The chain links TRBV28 to TRBJ2-5, with D perhaps being TRBD1 or TRBD2 (5 bases each). The CDR3 is 13 residues long. With 2 bases removed from V and 5 bases from J, the gap between germline ends came to 9 bases. The germline CDR1 and CDR2 sequences are MDHEN and SYDVKM. The CDR3: CASSLGGRETQYF. CDR3 DNA sequence: TGTGCCAGCAGTTTAGGGGGTCGGGAGACCCAGTACTTC.

This clone has a handful of counts. The chain has TRBV28 and TRBJ2-3; 8 bases are shared with TRBD2. Germline trimming cut 6 bases from V and 4 bases from J; bases unmatched to any gene: 15. Germline values: CDR1 MDHEN, CDR2 SYDVKM. The CDR3 sequence is 17 residues long. The CDR3 DNA reads as TGTGCCAGCAGCCCTGCTCTTCGAGCGGGAGTATCAGATACGCAGTATTTT. Amino acid sequence: CASSPALRAGVSDTQYF. Full variable domain (remainder filled in from reference TRBV28 and TRBJ2-3): DVKVTQSSRYLVKRTGEKVFLECVQDMDHENMFWYRQDPGLGLRLIYFSYDVKMKEKGDIPEGYSVSREKKERFSLILESASTNQTSMYLCASSPALRAGVSDTQYFGPGTRLTVL.

This chain uses TRBV5-6 with TRBJ2-7; D unclear. V shed 0 bases and J shed 2 bases, with 9 bases lying between them. The CDR3 consists of 14 residues. Per germline, CDR1 SGHDT and CDR2 YYEEEE. The CDR3 reads CASSLVPGTYEQYF. As DNA, the CDR3 is TGTGCCAGCAGCTTGGTGCCAGGAACCTACGAGCAGTACTTC. The entire variable domain, with the rest obtained from reference TRBV5-6 and TRBJ2-7, is as follows: DAGVTQSPTHLIKTRGQQVTLRCSPKSGHDTVSWYQQALGQGPQFIFQYYEEEERQRGNFPDRFSGHQFPNYSSELNVNALLLGDSALYLCASSLVPGTYEQYFGPGTRLTVT.

The V call is TRBV5-1, the J call TRBJ1-1; no definite D call. CDR1 and CDR2 (germline): SGHRS, YFSETQ. V dropped 5 bases and J dropped 0 bases, with 8 bases sitting between them. This CDR3 has 13 amino acids. CDR3 in amino acids: CASRVSMNTEAFF. In DNA form, the CDR3 reads TGCGCCAGCAGAGTAAGCATGAACACTGAAGCTTTCTTT. The full variable domain, completed using reference TRBV5-1 and TRBJ1-1, is KAGVTQTPRYLIKTRGQQVTLSCSPISGHRSVSWYQQTPGQGLQFLFEYFSETQRNKGNFPGRFSGRQFSNSRSEMNVSTLELGDSALYLCASRVSMNTEAFFGQGTRLTVV.

This chain joins TRBV6-1 and TRBJ1-4; D gene uncertain. This CDR3 is built from 14 residues. V lost 5 bases and J 6 bases, leaving 13 bases between the germline ends. Per the germline V gene, CDR1 is MNHNS and CDR2 is SASEGT. The DNA for the CDR3 is TGTGCCAGCAGTCCCAACACGGCGGATGAAAAACTGTTTTTT. Amino acid sequence: CASSPNTADEKLFF.

The gene calls are TRBV18 and TRBJ2-7, with 12 bases that match TRBD1. CDR3 length: 16 amino acids. Per the germline V gene, CDR1 is KGHSH and CDR2 is LQKENI. V lost 6 bases, J lost 7 bases, and 13 bases stayed unmatched. The CDR3 loop reads CASSPAPGQGAREQYF. The DNA of the CDR3 is TGTGCCAGCTCCCCAGCACCGGGACAGGGGGCGAGAGAGCAGTACTTC.

J is TRBJ2-3 and V is TRBV2, with TRBD2 as a possible D gene (6 bases). Trimming took off 4 bases at V and 5 bases at J, with 10 bases between the two ends. The germline V gene has CDR1 SNHLY and CDR2 FYNNEI. The CDR3 is made up of 13 amino acids. The CDR3 region is CASSGGAGDTQYF. Written as DNA, the CDR3 is TGTGCCAGCAGTGGCGGGGCGGGAGATACGCAGTATTTT.

The J gene is TRBJ2-5, the V gene TRBV6-1; TRBD2 agrees at 12 bases. V was clipped by 2 bases and J by 4 bases; unmatched bases: 8. Germline V lookup: CDR1 MNHNS, CDR2 SASEGT. The CDR3 has 17 amino acids. The CDR3 DNA is TGTGCCAGCAGTGAACAGCCGACTAGCGGGGGAGGAGAGACCCAGTACTTC. Translated: CASSEQPTSGGGETQYF.

The chain's CDR3 is CASSLPGPGNIQYF. The CDR3 coding sequence is TGTGCCAGCAGTTTACCAGGGCCGGGAAACATTCAGTACTTC. V gene TRBV28 combines with J gene TRBJ2-4; perhaps TRBD1 as D (5 bases). V was pared by 2 bases and J by 6 bases, with 11 bases between. Germline CDR1 and CDR2: MDHEN and SYDVKM. CDR3 size: 14 residues. Full variable domain (remainder filled in from reference TRBV28 and TRBJ2-4): DVKVTQSSRYLVKRTGEKVFLECVQDMDHENMFWYRQDPGLGLRLIYFSYDVKMKEKGDIPEGYSVSREKKERFSLILESASTNQTSMYLCASSLPGPGNIQYFGAGTRLSVL.

The V call is TRBV7-2, the J call TRBJ2-7; TRBD1 aligns across 7 bases. The CDR3 has 14 amino acids. In germline, CDR1 is SGHTA, CDR2 FQGNSA. J was trimmed by 5 bases and V by 0 bases; bases with no gene match: 4. CDR3: CASSLARQGHEQYF. CDR3 sequence (DNA): TGTGCCAGCAGCTTAGCGCGACAGGGCCACGAGCAGTACTTC.

This clone turned up a few times. V gene TRBV28 combines with J gene TRBJ1-5; D is ambiguous. The CDR3 is 11 amino acids. Trimming removed 5 bases from V and 7 bases from J, with 6 bases in between. The germline V gene has CDR1 MDHEN and CDR2 SYDVKM. CDR3 nucleotides: TGTGCCAGCAGTCGTGAACAGCCCCAGCATTTT. This sequence encodes CASSREQPQHF.

This chain uses TRBV5-1 with TRBJ2-5, with D possibly matching TRBD1 (5 bases). Germline V gives CDR1 SGHRS, CDR2 YFSETQ. V shed 0 bases and J shed 4 bases, with 7 bases lying between them. The CDR3 has 13 amino acids. The CDR3 coding sequence is TGCGCCAGCAGCTTGGACAGGCGAGAGACCCAGTACTTC. Translating gives CASSLDRRETQYF.

J is TRBJ2-7 and V is TRBV19, with D perhaps given as TRBD1 or TRBD2 (5 bases each). Germline V CDR1 and CDR2: LNHDA, SQIVND (reference sequence). The CDR3 is made up of 17 amino acids. Trimming cost V 6 bases and J 2 bases, with 23 bases left between them. CDR3 in amino acids: CASRKGESGVTTYEQYF. The CDR3 nucleotides read TGTGCCAGTAGGAAAGGGGAGAGCGGAGTGACAACCTACGAGCAGTACTTC.

The rearrangement joins TRBV5-1 to TRBJ1-1; no clear D gene. Germline CDR1 is SGHRS and CDR2 is YFSETQ. This CDR3 contains 13 residues. The ends were cut back, 3 bases at V and 5 bases at J, with 11 bases in the middle. The CDR3 loop is CASSSKQYTEAFF. DNA of the CDR3: TGCGCCAGCAGCTCCAAACAGTATACTGAAGCTTTCTTT.